The entry that follows covers one TCR beta chain sequence. The sample is drawn from a study of identical twins. V was pared by 4 bases and J by 7 bases, with 12 bases of the junction left unmatched. The CDR3 has 14 amino acids. CDR1 SQVTM and CDR2 ANQGSEA come from the germline V gene. TCRdb redid the calling of the 5' RACE reads with MiXCR, one entry per CDR3 protein. Among around 490,000 distinct CDR3 sequences listed, approximately 16% were seen once. The sample was also reused in another study, on yellow fever vaccine responses in identical twins. This second study notes: A vaccine T cell response that seemed partly convergent and partly personalized was reported in twins.

V is TRBV29-1 and J is TRBJ2-7, with TRBD1 matching over 8 bases. Material for sequencing was CD4+ T cells sorted from blood. The source of this sequence is a woman aged 18-35 years in good health. CDR3 amino acids: CSVAPTGAPGEQYF. CDR3 coding DNA: TGCAGCGTTGCCCCGACAGGGGCCCCCGGAGAGCAGTACTTC.